The rows below give T cell receptor beta chains drawn from one sample of a study of naive and memory T cell subsets. TCRdb re-called the UMI-ligation and nested PCR reads with MiXCR, one entry per CDR3 protein. The table has roughly 36,000 distinct CDR3 sequences, approximately 10% seen once. The sequencing here drew on skin, taken from a tuberculin skin test site. The receptors here all came from an adult in good health. The CDR3 runs from the conserved cysteine through the conserved F or W. Fields, in order: J gene, V gene, clone size, D gene, CDR3 protein, CDR3 DNA. D genes are given only for firm matches. Only some rows state a clone size, as once, few, many or a class for expanded clones.

J: TRBJ1-2; V: TRBV28; size: once; D: .; CDR3: CASSLAADYGYTF; DNA: TGTGCCAGCAGTTTGGCGGCAGACTATGGCTACACCTTC
J: TRBJ2-7; V: TRBV11-2; size: many; D: .; CDR3: CASSPYLRGGEQYF; DNA: TGTGCCAGCAGCCCCTACCTCAGGGGCGGCGAGCAGTACTTC
J: TRBJ2-3; V: TRBV27; size: many; D: .; CDR3: CASSTLTDTQYF; DNA: TGTGCCAGCAGTACCCTTACAGATACGCAGTATTTT
J: TRBJ2-2; V: TRBV20-1; size: medium-sized; D: TRBD2; CDR3: CSARDPRAGDTGELFF; DNA: TGCAGTGCTAGAGATCCCCGGGCGGGGGATACCGGGGAGCTGTTTTTT
J: TRBJ2-7; V: TRBV5-1; size: few; D: TRBD1; CDR3: CASSLGVGTAYEQYF; DNA: TGCGCCAGCAGCTTGGGGGTTGGGACAGCCTACGAGCAGTACTTC
J: TRBJ1-4; V: TRBV28; size: .; D: .; CDR3: CASSLSGSLYNEKLFF; DNA: TGTGCCAGCAGTTTATCGGGGAGCCTATATAATGAAAAACTGTTTTTT
J: TRBJ1-3; V: TRBV6-2/TRBV6-3; size: .; D: .; CDR3: CASRPQGSDTIYF; DNA: TGTGCCAGCAGGCCACAGGGATCGGACACCATATATTTT
J: TRBJ1-2; V: TRBV29-1; size: .; D: .; CDR3: CSVEERSNYGYTF; DNA: TGCAGCGTTGAAGAACGATCTAACTATGGCTACACCTTC
J: TRBJ2-3; V: TRBV7-2; size: .; D: .; CDR3: CASSPGLRSDTQYF; DNA: TGTGCCAGCAGTCCCGGCCTGAGGTCGGATACGCAGTATTTT
J: TRBJ1-2; V: TRBV18; size: .; D: TRBD1; CDR3: CASSPRTGGDPYGYTF; DNA: TGTGCCAGCTCACCTCGTACAGGGGGCGACCCATATGGCTACACCTTC
J: TRBJ2-1; V: TRBV7-6; size: many; D: .; CDR3: CASSGGGAGYNEQFF; DNA: TGTGCCAGCAGCGGCGGCGGGGCGGGATACAATGAGCAGTTCTTC
J: TRBJ1-5; V: TRBV10-2; size: .; D: TRBD1; CDR3: CASREGGQGNNQPQHF; DNA: TGCGCCAGCAGAGAGGGGGGACAGGGAAACAATCAGCCCCAGCATTTT
J: TRBJ2-1; V: TRBV6-6; size: few; D: TRBD2; CDR3: CASSGLAGLNEQFF; DNA: TGTGCCAGCAGTGGACTAGCGGGATTGAATGAGCAGTTCTTC
J: TRBJ2-1; V: TRBV7-6; size: few; D: TRBD2; CDR3: CASSLGRGWVHEQFF; DNA: TGTGCCAGCAGCTTAGGGCGGGGGTGGGTCCATGAGCAGTTCTTC
J: TRBJ2-7; V: TRBV12-3/TRBV12-4; size: many; D: .; CDR3: CASSFGARTYEQYF; DNA: TGTGCCAGCAGTTTCGGGGCGCGGACTTACGAGCAGTACTTC
J: TRBJ2-1; V: TRBV2; size: few; D: TRBD2; CDR3: CASGLAGDYNEQFF; DNA: TGTGCCAGCGGACTAGCGGGCGACTACAATGAGCAGTTCTTC
J: TRBJ2-7; V: TRBV2; size: .; D: TRBD1; CDR3: CASSEQGETYEQYF; DNA: TGTGCCAGCAGTGAACAGGGGGAGACGTACGAGCAGTACTTC
J: TRBJ2-7; V: TRBV6-5; size: .; D: TRBD1; CDR3: CASSLYTGVDEQYF; DNA: TGTGCCAGCAGTTTATACACAGGGGTGGACGAGCAGTACTTC
J: TRBJ2-7; V: TRBV14; size: many; D: .; CDR3: CASSQGLSSSYEQYF; DNA: TGTGCCAGCAGCCAGGGCCTATCGAGCTCCTACGAGCAGTACTTC
J: TRBJ2-7; V: TRBV5-4; size: many; D: .; CDR3: CAIGRDSPYEQYF; DNA: TGTGCCATCGGGCGGGACAGTCCCTACGAGCAGTACTTC
J: TRBJ2-5; V: TRBV7-9; size: many; D: .; CDR3: CASSLYRDEETQYF; DNA: TGTGCCAGCAGCTTATACAGAGATGAAGAGACCCAGTACTTC
J: TRBJ1-1; V: TRBV20-1; size: .; D: TRBD1; CDR3: CSAKGQGAYTEAFF; DNA: TGCAGTGCGAAAGGACAGGGGGCGTATACTGAAGCTTTCTTT
J: TRBJ1-1; V: TRBV7-8; size: few; D: .; CDR3: CASSSGTSGGTEAFF; DNA: TGTGCCAGCAGCTCCGGGACCTCTGGGGGCACTGAAGCTTTCTTT
J: TRBJ1-2; V: TRBV4-1; size: many; D: .; CDR3: CASSQAFANYGYTF; DNA: TGCGCCAGCAGCCAAGCATTCGCTAACTATGGCTACACCTTC
J: TRBJ2-3; V: TRBV7-2; size: .; D: .; CDR3: CASSLMQTSTDTQYF; DNA: TGTGCCAGCAGCTTAATGCAGACTAGCACAGATACGCAGTATTTT
J: TRBJ2-1; V: TRBV11-1; size: .; D: TRBD1; CDR3: CASSPPGQRNNEQFF; DNA: TGTGCCAGCAGTCCTCCGGGACAGCGAAACAATGAGCAGTTCTTC
J: TRBJ2-5; V: TRBV5-1; size: few; D: .; CDR3: CASSLAGGRETQYF; DNA: TGCGCCAGCAGCTTGGCCGGGGGTCGGGAGACCCAGTACTTC
J: TRBJ2-7; V: TRBV10-3; size: many; D: .; CDR3: CAISETTGGTYEQYF; DNA: TGTGCCATCAGTGAGACCACCGGGGGAACCTACGAGCAGTACTTC
J: TRBJ2-1; V: TRBV20-1; size: many; D: .; CDR3: CSASEDSSYNEQFF; DNA: TGCAGTGCTAGTGAGGACAGCTCCTACAATGAGCAGTTCTTC
J: TRBJ1-1; V: TRBV29-1; size: many; D: .; CDR3: CSFRRGLNTEAFF; DNA: TGCAGCTTTAGGCGCGGGTTGAACACTGAAGCTTTCTTT
J: TRBJ2-1; V: TRBV7-7; size: many; D: .; CDR3: CASSLAEADEQFF; DNA: TGTGCTAGCAGCTTAGCGGAGGCGGACGAGCAGTTCTTC
J: TRBJ2-3; V: TRBV7-2; size: many; D: TRBD2; CDR3: CVSSAQLAGRLGDTQYF; DNA: TGTGTCAGCAGCGCACAACTAGCGGGTCGCCTTGGGGATACGCAGTATTTT
J: TRBJ2-1; V: TRBV11-3; size: few; D: TRBD1; CDR3: CASSLRDRVSNEQFF; DNA: TGTGCCAGCAGCTTACGCGACAGGGTTTCCAATGAGCAGTTCTTC
J: TRBJ1-5; V: TRBV7-9; size: many; D: .; CDR3: CASSSWVDQPQHF; DNA: TGTGCCAGCAGCTCGTGGGTTGATCAGCCCCAGCATTTT
J: TRBJ2-6; V: TRBV29-1; size: .; D: .; CDR3: CSVGAANVLTF; DNA: TGCAGCGTTGGGGCGGCCAACGTCCTGACTTTC
J: TRBJ2-7; V: TRBV5-4; size: few; D: TRBD1; CDR3: CASSSRDRDYEQYF; DNA: TGTGCCAGCAGCTCCCGGGACAGGGACTACGAGCAGTACTTC
J: TRBJ1-2; V: TRBV28; size: .; D: .; CDR3: CASSPWANNYGDTF; DNA: TGTGCCAGCAGCCCCTGGGCCAATAACTATGGCGACACCTTC
J: TRBJ2-2; V: TRBV6-1; size: .; D: .; CDR3: CASSEVPNTGELFF; DNA: TGTGCCAGCAGTGAAGTTCCGAACACCGGGGAGCTGTTTTTT
J: TRBJ2-1; V: TRBV20-1; size: .; D: TRBD1; CDR3: CSASVRDRVNNEQFF; DNA: TGCAGTGCTAGTGTAAGGGACAGGGTCAACAATGAGCAGTTCTTC
J: TRBJ1-2; V: TRBV9; size: few; D: .; CDR3: CASSVGRILNYGYTF; DNA: TGTGCCAGCAGCGTAGGTCGGATCCTAAACTATGGCTACACCTTC
J: TRBJ1-5; V: TRBV30; size: many; D: .; CDR3: CAWSVSPRRAGSLFSNQPQHF; DNA: TGTGCCTGGAGTGTATCACCCCGCCGGGCAGGGAGTTTATTCAGCAATCAGCCCCAGCATTTT
J: TRBJ2-7; V: TRBV18; size: .; D: TRBD1; CDR3: CASSPRLMTGGYEQYF; DNA: TGTGCCAGCTCACCTCGATTGATGACAGGGGGCTACGAGCAGTACTTC
J: TRBJ2-1; V: TRBV7-9; size: medium-sized; D: .; CDR3: CASSLGSTTQEQFF; DNA: TGTGCCAGCAGCTTAGGGTCTACGACTCAGGAGCAGTTCTTC
J: TRBJ1-2; V: TRBV20-1; size: few; D: .; CDR3: CSARALGRTNYGYTF; DNA: TGCAGTGCTAGAGCCTTGGGACGGACGAACTATGGCTACACCTTC
J: TRBJ2-7; V: TRBV21-1; size: few; D: .; CDR3: CASSKDGSSYEQYF; DNA: TGTGCCAGCAGCAAAGATGGCAGCTCCTACGAGCAGTACTTC
J: TRBJ2-1; V: TRBV20-1; size: many; D: TRBD2; CDR3: CSARPATSGAYNEQFF; DNA: TGCAGTGCTAGACCCGCGACTAGCGGGGCCTACAATGAGCAGTTCTTC
J: TRBJ1-2; V: TRBV27; size: .; D: .; CDR3: CASSSVGGPNYGYTF; DNA: TGTGCCAGCAGTTCGGTCGGGGGGCCTAACTATGGCTACACCTTC
J: TRBJ1-2; V: TRBV20-1; size: many; D: .; CDR3: CSSRQLGYTF; DNA: TGCAGCAGTCGACAGCTCGGCTACACCTTC
J: TRBJ2-7; V: TRBV20-1; size: many; D: TRBD1; CDR3: CSANGQDLSYEQYF; DNA: TGCAGTGCTAACGGACAGGACCTATCCTACGAGCAGTACTTC
J: TRBJ1-1; V: TRBV20-1; size: .; D: .; CDR3: CSARDNPTEAFF; DNA: TGCAGTGCTAGAGATAACCCCACTGAAGCTTTCTTT
J: TRBJ1-4; V: TRBV28; size: few; D: .; CDR3: CASRHPGGNKLFF; DNA: TGTGCCAGCAGACATCCCGGCGGAAACAAACTGTTTTTT
J: TRBJ2-1; V: TRBV6-6; size: many; D: .; CDR3: CASTFGQEQFF; DNA: TGTGCCAGCACCTTTGGACAGGAGCAGTTCTTC
J: TRBJ2-7; V: TRBV29-1; size: many; D: TRBD2; CDR3: CSVGWGLATYEQYF; DNA: TGCAGCGTTGGTTGGGGACTAGCTACGTACGAGCAGTACTTC